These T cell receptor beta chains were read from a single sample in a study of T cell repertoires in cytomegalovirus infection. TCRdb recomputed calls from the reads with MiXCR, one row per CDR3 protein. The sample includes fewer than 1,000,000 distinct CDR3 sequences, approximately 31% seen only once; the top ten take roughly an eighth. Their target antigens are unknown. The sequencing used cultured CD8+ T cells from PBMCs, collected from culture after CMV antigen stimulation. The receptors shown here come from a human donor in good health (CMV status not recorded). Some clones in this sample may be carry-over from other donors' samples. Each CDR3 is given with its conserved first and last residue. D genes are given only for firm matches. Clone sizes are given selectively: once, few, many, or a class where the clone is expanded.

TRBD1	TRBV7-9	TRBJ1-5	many	CASQKTGSNQPQHF	TGTGCCAGCCAAAAGACAGGGAGCAATCAGCCCCAGCATTTT
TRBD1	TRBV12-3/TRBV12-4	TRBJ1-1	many	CASSFGRGRNTEAFF	TGTGCCAGCAGCTTTGGAAGGGGGCGAAACACTGAAGCTTTCTTT
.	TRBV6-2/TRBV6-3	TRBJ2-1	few	CASSWPGYNEQFF	TGTGCCAGCAGTTGGCCGGGGTACAATGAGCAGTTCTTC
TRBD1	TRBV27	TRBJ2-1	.	CASSALGQHNEQFF	TGTGCCAGCAGCGCCTTGGGACAGCACAATGAGCAGTTCTTC
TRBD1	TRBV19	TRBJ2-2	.	CASSERTGPGELFF	TGTGCCAGTAGTGAAAGGACAGGGCCCGGGGAGCTGTTTTTT
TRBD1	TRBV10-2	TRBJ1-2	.	CASSDHTGGHGYTF	TGCGCCAGCAGTGATCATACAGGGGGTCATGGCTACACCTTC
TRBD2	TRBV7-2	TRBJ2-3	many	CASSLAGGRIDTQYF	TGTGCCAGCAGCTTAGCCGGGGGGAGGATAGATACGCAGTATTTT
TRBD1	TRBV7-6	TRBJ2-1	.	CASSSPGTGENEQFF	TGTGCCAGCAGCTCCCCCGGGACAGGGGAAAATGAGCAGTTCTTC
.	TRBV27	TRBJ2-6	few	CASSLDGTPPPGANVLTF	TGTGCCAGCAGTTTGGACGGGACCCCGCCCCCTGGGGCCAACGTCCTGACTTTC
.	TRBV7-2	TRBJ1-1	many	CASSLHGGHNTEAFF	TGTGCCAGCAGCCTCCATGGGGGTCATAACACTGAAGCTTTCTTT
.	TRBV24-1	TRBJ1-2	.	CATSVGPSDGYTF	TGTGCCACCAGCGTTGGTCCGTCGGATGGCTACACCTTC
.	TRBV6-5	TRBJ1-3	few	CASGYRSGLSGNTIYF	TGTGCCAGCGGTTATCGATCAGGGTTGTCTGGAAACACCATATATTTT
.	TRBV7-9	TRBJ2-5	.	CASSWQGRETQYF	TGTGCCAGCAGCTGGCAGGGTAGGGAGACCCAGTACTTC
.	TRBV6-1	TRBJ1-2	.	CAAGNYGYTF	TGTGCCGCGGGGAACTATGGCTACACCTTC
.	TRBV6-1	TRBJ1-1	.	CASPRGGGTEAFF	TGTGCCAGTCCACGGGGGGGGGGAACTGAAGCTTTCTTT
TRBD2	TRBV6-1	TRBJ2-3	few	CASKLAGETDTQYF	TGTGCCAGCAAACTAGCGGGGGAGACAGATACGCAGTATTTT
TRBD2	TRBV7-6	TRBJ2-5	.	CASSPARGGQMGQETQYF	TGTGCCAGCAGCCCGGCTCGGGGGGGACAAATGGGCCAAGAGACCCAGTACTTC
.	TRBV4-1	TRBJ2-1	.	CASSQTDWSSYNEQFF	TGCGCCAGCAGCCAGACCGACTGGAGCTCCTACAATGAGCAGTTCTTC
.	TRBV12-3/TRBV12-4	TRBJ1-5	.	CASSLRGGDRQPQHF	TGTGCCAGCAGTTTACGCGGCGGGGACCGGCAGCCCCAGCATTTT
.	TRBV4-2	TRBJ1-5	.	CASSQAPDGDQPQHF	TGTGCCAGCAGCCAAGCCCCGGACGGTGATCAGCCCCAGCATTTT
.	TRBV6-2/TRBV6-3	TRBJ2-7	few	CASSSPGVSYEQYF	TGTGCCAGCAGTTCCCCGGGTGTCTCCTACGAGCAGTACTTC
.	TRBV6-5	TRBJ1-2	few	CASSYSNYNYGYTF	TGTGCCAGCAGTTACTCGAATTACAACTATGGCTACACCTTC
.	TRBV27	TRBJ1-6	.	CASSPRTGGDSPLHF	TGTGCCAGCAGTCCCCGGACGGGAGGCGACTCACCCCTCCACTTT
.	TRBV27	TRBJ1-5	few	CASSYQGPYQPQHF	TGTGCCAGCAGTTACCAGGGGCCCTATCAGCCCCAGCATTTT
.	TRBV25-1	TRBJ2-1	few	CASRWYGNEQFF	TGTGCCAGTCGGTGGTACGGGAATGAGCAGTTCTTC
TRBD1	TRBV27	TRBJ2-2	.	CASSSPGQVSNTGELFF	TGTGCCAGCAGTTCACCGGGACAGGTTTCGAACACCGGGGAGCTGTTTTTT
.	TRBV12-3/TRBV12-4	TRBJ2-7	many	CASSPVGGLHLSYEQYF	TGTGCCAGCAGCCCCGTGGGGGGACTTCATCTTTCCTACGAGCAGTACTTC
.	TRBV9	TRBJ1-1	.	CASSVVPLGPTEAFF	TGTGCCAGCAGCGTAGTTCCCCTGGGGCCCACTGAAGCTTTCTTT
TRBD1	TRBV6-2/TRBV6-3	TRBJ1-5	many	CASSPDRETNQPQHF	TGTGCCAGCAGCCCGGACAGGGAGACCAATCAGCCCCAGCATTTT
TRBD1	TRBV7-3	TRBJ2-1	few	CASSLLQGGYNEQFF	TGTGCCAGCAGCTTATTACAGGGGGGCTACAATGAGCAGTTCTTC
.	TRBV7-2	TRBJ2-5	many	CASSLAEVRTRETQYF	TGTGCCAGCAGCTTAGCCGAAGTCAGGACGCGAGAGACCCAGTACTTC
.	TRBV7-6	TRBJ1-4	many	CASSPNGGEGEKLFF	TGTGCCAGCAGCCCCAACGGGGGGGAAGGTGAAAAACTGTTTTTT
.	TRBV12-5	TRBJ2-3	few	CASNSRGTDTQYF	TGTGCTAGTAACAGTAGAGGCACAGATACGCAGTATTTT
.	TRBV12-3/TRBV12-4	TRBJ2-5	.	CASSLAVGDIEETQYF	TGTGCCAGCAGTTTAGCGGTAGGGGACATAGAAGAGACCCAGTACTTC
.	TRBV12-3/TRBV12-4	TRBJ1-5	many	CASRMGDGGVTNQPQHF	TGTGCCAGCAGAATGGGCGATGGGGGGGTGACCAATCAGCCCCAGCATTTT
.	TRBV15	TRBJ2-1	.	CATSRDMGFPYNEQFF	TGTGCCACCAGCAGAGATATGGGGTTTCCCTACAATGAGCAGTTCTTC
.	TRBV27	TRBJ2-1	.	CASSLTGQVYNEQFF	TGTGCCAGCAGTCTAACGGGGCAGGTTTACAATGAGCAGTTCTTC
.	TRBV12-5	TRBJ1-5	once	CASEDPYGIRAQHF	TGTGCTAGTGAGGACCCCTACGGAATAAGGGCCCAGCATTTT
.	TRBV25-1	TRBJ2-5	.	CASSGTGQKETQYF	TGTGCCAGCAGTGGAACCGGACAGAAAGAGACCCAGTACTTC
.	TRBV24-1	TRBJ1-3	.	CATSDLDTSGNTIYF	TGTGCCACCAGTGATCTCGACACCTCTGGAAACACCATATATTTT
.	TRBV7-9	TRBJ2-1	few	CASFLFDEQFF	TGTGCCAGCTTCCTCTTTGATGAGCAGTTCTTC